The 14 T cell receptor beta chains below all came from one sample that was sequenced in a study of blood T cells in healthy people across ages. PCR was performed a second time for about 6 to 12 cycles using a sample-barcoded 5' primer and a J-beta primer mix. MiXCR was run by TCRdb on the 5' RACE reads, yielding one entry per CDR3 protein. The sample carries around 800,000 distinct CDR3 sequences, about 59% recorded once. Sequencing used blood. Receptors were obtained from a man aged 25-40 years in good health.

The CDR3 region is CASSSLVGTLFQPQHF. CDR3 sequence (DNA): TGTGCCAGCAGTTCCCTCGTCGGGACACTTTTCCAGCCCCAGCATTTT. This chain links TRBV28 with TRBJ1-5, with D possibly TRBD1 on 6 matching bases. V lost 4 bases to trimming and J lost 7 bases, with 20 bases between them. Germline V gene sequence: CDR1 MDHEN, CDR2 SYDVKM. This CDR3 contains 16 residues.

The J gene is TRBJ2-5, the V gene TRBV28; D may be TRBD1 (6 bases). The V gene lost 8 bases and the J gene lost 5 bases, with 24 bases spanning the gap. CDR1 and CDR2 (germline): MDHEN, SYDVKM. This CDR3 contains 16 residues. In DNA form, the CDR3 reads TGTGCCAGCTCCAGTCGCCAGGGGACGATGATTGAGACCCAGTACTTC. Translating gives CASSSRQGTMIETQYF.

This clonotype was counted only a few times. The CDR3 DNA sequence: TGTGCCAGCACCCGAGGGGGCGCGGCGTACGAGCAGTACTTC. It codes for CASTRGGAAYEQYF. V is TRBV6-2 or TRBV6-3 and J is TRBJ2-7, with TRBD1 matching 7 bases. The V segment lost 7 bases and the J segment 4 bases; nucleotides outside the gene matches: 10. Germline V CDR1 and CDR2: MNHEY, SVGEGT. This CDR3 region has 14 residues.

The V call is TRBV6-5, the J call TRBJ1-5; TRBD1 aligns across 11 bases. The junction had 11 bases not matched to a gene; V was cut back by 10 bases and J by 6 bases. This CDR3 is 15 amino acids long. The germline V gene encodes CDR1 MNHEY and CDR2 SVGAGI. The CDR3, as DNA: TGTGCCACGTGTATGGGACAGGGGGTTGGTCAGCCCCAGCATTTT. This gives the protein CATCMGQGVGQPQHF.

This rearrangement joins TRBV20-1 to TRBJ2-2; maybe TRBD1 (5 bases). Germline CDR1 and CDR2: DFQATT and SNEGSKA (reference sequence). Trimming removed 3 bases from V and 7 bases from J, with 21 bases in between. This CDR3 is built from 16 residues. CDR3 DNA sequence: TGCAGTGCTAGTAGGGTACCAGGGAAGGATCACGGGGAGCTGTTTTTT. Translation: CSASRVPGKDHGELFF.

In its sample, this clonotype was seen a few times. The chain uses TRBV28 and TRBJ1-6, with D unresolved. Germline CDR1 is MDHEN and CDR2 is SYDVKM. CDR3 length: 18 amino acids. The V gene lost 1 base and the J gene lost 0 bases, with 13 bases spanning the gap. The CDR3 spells CASSLSRGLGSYNSPLHF. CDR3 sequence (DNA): TGTGCCAGCAGTTTATCCCGAGGACTGGGCTCCTATAATTCACCCCTCCACTTT.

The CDR3 DNA reads TGTGCCAGCAGTTACTCGCGGGACAATGGTGAGCAGTTCTTC. It encodes CASSYSRDNGEQFF. This sequence joins TRBV6-5 and TRBJ2-1; tentatively, D is TRBD1 or TRBD2 (6 bases each). The CDR3 totals 14 residues. Germline lookup yields CDR1 MNHEY and CDR2 SVGAGI. Deletions cut 0 bases from V and 9 bases from J, with 12 bases between.

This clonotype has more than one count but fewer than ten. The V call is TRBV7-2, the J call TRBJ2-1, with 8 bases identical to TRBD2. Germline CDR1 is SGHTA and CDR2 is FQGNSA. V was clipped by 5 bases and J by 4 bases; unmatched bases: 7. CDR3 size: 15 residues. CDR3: CASSILAVGYNEQFF. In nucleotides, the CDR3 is TGTGCCAGCAGCATACTAGCGGTAGGATACAATGAGCAGTTCTTC.

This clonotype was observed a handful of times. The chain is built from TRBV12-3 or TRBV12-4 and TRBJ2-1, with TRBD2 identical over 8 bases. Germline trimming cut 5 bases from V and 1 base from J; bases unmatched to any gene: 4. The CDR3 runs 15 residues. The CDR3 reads CASSRGGGSYNEQFF. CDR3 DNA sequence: TGTGCCAGCAGTCGGGGGGGAGGGTCCTACAATGAGCAGTTCTTC.

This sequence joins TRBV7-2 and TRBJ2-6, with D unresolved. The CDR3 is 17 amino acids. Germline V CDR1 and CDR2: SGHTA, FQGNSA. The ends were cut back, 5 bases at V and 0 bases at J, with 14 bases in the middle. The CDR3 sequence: CASSTPDGSSGANVLTF. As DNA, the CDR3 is TGTGCCAGCAGCACCCCGGACGGTAGCTCTGGGGCCAACGTCCTGACTTTC.

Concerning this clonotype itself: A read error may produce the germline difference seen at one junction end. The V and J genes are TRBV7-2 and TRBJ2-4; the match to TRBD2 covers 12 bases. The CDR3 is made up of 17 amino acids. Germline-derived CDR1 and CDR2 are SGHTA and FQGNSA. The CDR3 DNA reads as TGTGTCAGCAGCTTCCGGACTAGCGGGGCAGCCAAAAACATTCAGTACTTC. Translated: CVSSFRTSGAAKNIQYF.

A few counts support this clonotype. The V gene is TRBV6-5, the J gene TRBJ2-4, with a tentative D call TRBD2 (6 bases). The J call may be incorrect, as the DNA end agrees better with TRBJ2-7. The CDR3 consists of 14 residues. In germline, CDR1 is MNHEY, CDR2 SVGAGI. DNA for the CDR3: TGTGCCAGCAGTTACGCCCAGGGAGGCTACGAGCAGTACTTC. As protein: CASSYAQGGYEQYF.

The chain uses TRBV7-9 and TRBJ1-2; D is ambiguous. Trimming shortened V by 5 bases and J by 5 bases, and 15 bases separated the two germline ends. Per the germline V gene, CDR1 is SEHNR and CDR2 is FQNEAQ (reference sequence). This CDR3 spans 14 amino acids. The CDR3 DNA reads TGTGCCAGCAGCCCGGACCGGTTCCCATATGGCTACACCTTC. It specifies CASSPDRFPYGYTF.

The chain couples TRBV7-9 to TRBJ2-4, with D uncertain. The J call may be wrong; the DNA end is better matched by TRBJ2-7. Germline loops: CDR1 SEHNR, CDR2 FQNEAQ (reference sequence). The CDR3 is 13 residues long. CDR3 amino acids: CASSLKVRDEQYF. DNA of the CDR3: TGTGCCAGCAGCTTAAAAGTCCGGGACGAGCAGTACTTC.